The 2 T cell receptor beta chains below all came from one sample that was sequenced in a study of T cells in Graves' hyperthyroidism and ophthalmopathy. RNA transcripts provided the source from which TCR beta CDR3 regions were amplified. The TCR CDR3 was amplified in a first-round RT-PCR using the HTBI primer set. From the multiplex PCR reads, TCRdb called clonotypes with MiXCR, one entry per CDR3 protein. The data show about 640,000 distinct CDR3 sequences, with about 20% seen just once and more than 30% held by the top ten. The sample comprised blood. All receptors derive from a man in his thirties or forties with Graves' ophthalmopathy.

There are a few counts of this clonotype. The rearrangement uses TRBV28 and TRBJ2-3; D tentatively fits TRBD1 or TRBD2 (5 bases each). Germline CDR1 is MDHEN and CDR2 is SYDVKM. The CDR3 length is 13 residues. Trimming took off 1 base at V and 9 bases at J, with 11 bases between the two ends. The CDR3 loop is CASSLSGTLTQYF. The CDR3 nucleotides are TGTGCCAGCAGTTTATCGGGGACCCTGACGCAGTATTTT.

This clonotype has just a few counts. The chain has TRBV9 and TRBJ2-7; 9 bases agree with TRBD1. J gave up 4 bases and V 2 bases, and 4 bases lay outside the gene matches. The CDR3 runs to 14 residues. The V gene's germline CDR1 is SGDLS and CDR2 YYNGEE. This CDR3 reads CASSVGQGRYEQYF. CDR3 sequence (DNA): TGTGCCAGCAGCGTGGGACAGGGACGATACGAGCAGTACTTC.